A selection of T cell receptor beta chains follows, all from one sample in a study of cytomegalovirus exposure and HLA in healthy donors. The repertoire was sequenced with immunoSEQ multiplex PCR; TCRdb's copy has only in-frame clones and lacks some. The sample carries 55,000 to 75,000 clones, just under 75% recorded once. Sequencing used PBMCs. The source of these receptors is a man aged 25 to 45 in good health and CMV-seropositive. Each CDR3 is given with its conserved first and last residue. D genes are given only for firm matches. Rows give clone size only sometimes, using once, few, many, or a class for an expanded clone.

V	size	length	J	D	CDR3	DNA
TRBV10-3	medium-sized	11	TRBJ2-7	NA	CAISESEEQYF	TGTGCCATCAGTGAGTCTGAGGAGCAGTACTTC
TRBV4-1	NA	13	TRBJ1-1	TRBD1	CASSLEQGEGAFF	TGCGCCAGCAGCCTGGAACAGGGGGAGGGTGCTTTCTTT
TRBV29-1	NA	20	TRBJ2-7	NA	CSGPSGGESPAFGRSYEQYF	TGCAGCGGCCCATCGGGGGGCGAATCTCCCGCGTTTGGAAGGTCCTACGAGCAGTACTTC
TRBV18	once	13	TRBJ2-5	TRBD1	CTSSPQGVETQYF	TGTACCAGCTCACCACAGGGGGTGGAGACCCAGTACTTC
TRBV19	NA	14	TRBJ1-4	NA	CASSGSATNEKLFF	TGTGCCAGCTCTGGGAGTGCAACTAATGAAAAACTGTTTTTT
TRBV30	NA	15	TRBJ2-7	NA	CAWSGPGQGGYEQYF	TGTGCCTGGAGTGGACCAGGGCAGGGGGGTTACGAGCAGTACTTC
TRBV6-6	NA	13	TRBJ1-1	TRBD1	CASMSQGDTEAFF	TGTGCCAGCATGAGTCAGGGGGACACTGAAGCTTTCTTT
TRBV2	few	15	TRBJ1-6	NA	CASSELGGDNSPLHF	TGTGCCAGCAGTGAATTGGGGGGTGATAATTCACCCCTCCACTTT
TRBV6-6	NA	14	TRBJ2-3	NA	CASSYSGLTDTQYF	TGTGCCAGCAGTTACTCGGGACTCACAGATACGCAGTATTTT
TRBV7-2	NA	15	TRBJ1-2	TRBD1	CASSLGQGQAYGYTF	TGTGCCAGCAGCCTCGGACAGGGGCAGGCCTATGGCTACACCTTC
TRBV28	NA	14	TRBJ1-2	TRBD1	CASSFPEGARGYTF	TGTGCCAGCAGTTTCCCTGAGGGGGCGCGGGGCTACACCTTC
TRBV10-1	once	15	TRBJ2-2	TRBD2	CASSTSGGAVGELFF	TGCGCCAGCAGTACTAGCGGGGGGGCCGTCGGGGAGCTGTTTTTT
TRBV10-3	once	16	TRBJ1-6	NA	CAIRDPGRGSGSPLHF	TGTGCCATCAGGGACCCCGGCAGGGGAAGTGGTTCACCCCTCCACTTT
TRBV5-6	NA	13	TRBJ1-1	NA	CASSRGVYTEAFF	TGTGCCAGCAGCCGGGGGGTTTACACTGAAGCTTTCTTT
TRBV6-1	NA	14	TRBJ1-3	NA	CASSEYETGNTIYF	TGTGCCAGCAGTGAATACGAGACTGGAAACACCATATATTTT
TRBV12-5	NA	14	TRBJ2-5	TRBD1	CASALGQGLMAQYF	TGTGCTAGTGCTCTGGGACAGGGGCTAATGGCCCAGTACTTC
TRBV10-3	NA	12	TRBJ2-7	NA	CAISRGSYEQYF	TGTGCCATCAGTCGGGGATCCTACGAGCAGTACTTC
TRBV10-3	once	13	TRBJ1-2	TRBD1	CAISVSTGGGYTF	TGTGCCATCAGTGTTTCGACAGGGGGAGGCTACACCTTC
TRBV2	NA	16	TRBJ1-4	NA	CASSEVTGATNEKLFF	TGTGCCAGCAGTGAAGTAACAGGCGCAACTAATGAAAAACTGTTTTTT
TRBV6-1	few	15	TRBJ2-7	NA	CASSQSGTATYEQYF	TGTGCCAGCAGCCAAAGCGGAACAGCCACCTACGAGCAGTACTTC
TRBV29-1	NA	12	TRBJ2-4	TRBD2	CSVGGAKNIQYF	TGCAGCGTGGGGGGGGCCAAAAACATTCAGTACTTC
TRBV20-1	NA	11	TRBJ1-5	NA	CSARTFRSQHF	TGCAGTGCTAGGACCTTCAGGTCCCAGCATTTT
TRBV4-1	NA	14	TRBJ2-2	NA	CASSQDGLVRELFF	TGTGCCAGCAGCCAAGATGGACTTGTCCGGGAGCTGTTTTTT
TRBV28	few	13	TRBJ2-7	NA	CASSLEGAYEQYF	TGTGCCAGCAGTTTAGAGGGTGCCTACGAGCAGTACTTC
TRBV7-8	NA	15	TRBJ2-7	TRBD1	CASSLRDRGISEQYF	TGTGCCAGCAGCTTACGCGACAGGGGGATATCCGAGCAGTACTTC
TRBV9	NA	15	TRBJ2-7	TRBD2	CASSFTREGSYEQYF	TGTGCCAGCAGCTTCACCAGGGAGGGCTCCTACGAGCAGTACTTC
TRBV7-3	NA	16	TRBJ2-2	NA	CASSLDVGARTGELFF	TGTGCCAGCAGCTTAGATGTTGGGGCTAGGACCGGGGAGCTGTTTTTT
TRBV19	NA	15	TRBJ1-5	NA	CASTKGQNSNQPQHF	TGTGCCAGTACCAAGGGACAAAATAGCAATCAGCCCCAGCATTTT
TRBV7-2	many	12	TRBJ1-1	NA	CASSFSDTEAFF	TGTGCCAGCAGCTTTTCGGACACTGAAGCTTTCTTT
TRBV6-5	NA	14	TRBJ1-2	NA	CASSYSTGGHGYTF	TGTGCCAGCAGTTACTCGACGGGGGGCCATGGCTACACCTTC
TRBV6-1	NA	14	TRBJ1-1	TRBD1	CASSERQGTAEAFF	TGTGCCAGCAGTGAAAGACAGGGCACCGCTGAAGCTTTCTTT
TRBV14	once	14	TRBJ2-7	TRBD2	CASSQDPSGSQQYF	TGTGCCAGCAGCCAAGATCCTAGCGGCTCCCAGCAGTACTTC
TRBV5-4	NA	14	TRBJ2-7	TRBD1	CASSRPGQGYEQYF	TGTGCCAGCAGCCGTCCGGGACAGGGTTACGAGCAGTACTTC
TRBV5-4	few	14	TRBJ1-1	NA	CASSLGVGGTEAFF	TGTGCCAGCAGCTTGGGTGTGGGGGGGACTGAAGCTTTCTTT
TRBV29-1	NA	13	TRBJ2-7	NA	CSVGLVSGYEQYF	TGCAGCGTTGGGTTAGTGTCGGGATACGAGCAGTACTTC
TRBV30	NA	14	TRBJ1-1	NA	CACYREGRDYWAFF	TGTGCCTGCTATCGGGAGGGCAGGGATTATTGGGCTTTCTTT
TRBV30	few	14	TRBJ1-6	NA	CAWSQQGKSSPLHF	TGTGCCTGGAGTCAACAGGGAAAATCTTCACCCCTCCACTTT
TRBV19	NA	13	TRBJ2-1	TRBD1	CASKGTAYNEQFF	TGTGCCAGTAAAGGGACAGCTTACAATGAGCAGTTCTTC
TRBV28	NA	15	TRBJ1-2	NA	CASSLYLLTGQGYTF	TGTGCCAGCAGTCTGTACTTACTTACAGGGCAGGGCTACACCTTC
TRBV5-4	NA	13	TRBJ2-7	NA	CASSLAYSYEQYF	TGTGCCAGCAGCTTAGCTTACTCCTACGAGCAGTACTTC
TRBV4-2	NA	16	TRBJ2-3	TRBD2	CASSLVAGGHVDTQYF	TGTGCCAGCAGCCTGGTAGCGGGGGGGCATGTAGATACGCAGTATTTT
TRBV7-9	NA	15	TRBJ2-7	TRBD2	CASSLSSSGVYEQYF	TGTGCCAGCAGCTTATCGTCTAGCGGGGTCTACGAGCAGTACTTC
TRBV7-2	NA	12	TRBJ2-7	NA	CASSNPGLGQYF	TGTGCCAGCAGCAACCCAGGGTTAGGGCAGTACTTC
TRBV5-8	NA	14	TRBJ2-5	NA	CASSAGLGEETQYF	TGTGCCAGCAGCGCCGGACTCGGTGAAGAGACCCAGTACTTC
TRBV7-9	NA	15	TRBJ1-1	NA	CASTVTGFVNTEAFF	TGTGCCAGCACCGTCACAGGGTTTGTGAACACTGAAGCTTTCTTT
TRBV12-5	once	16	TRBJ2-1	NA	CASGLLPGGQYNEQFF	TGTGCTAGTGGTTTGCTCCCGGGGGGACAATACAATGAGCAGTTCTTC
TRBV9	NA	15	TRBJ2-7	TRBD2	CASSVNGGGAYEQYF	TGTGCCAGCAGCGTCAATGGCGGGGGGGCTTACGAGCAGTACTTC
TRBV6-1	once	15	TRBJ2-2	TRBD2	CASKRGGVNTGELFF	TGTGCCAGCAAGCGGGGGGGGGTAAACACCGGGGAGCTGTTTTTT
TRBV7-9	NA	15	TRBJ2-4	NA	CASSLGGLAKNIQYF	TGTGCCAGCAGCTTAGGAGGGTTAGCCAAAAACATTCAGTACTTC
TRBV18	few	17	TRBJ2-3	TRBD2	CASSVRIGLAGEDTQYF	TGTGCCAGCTCAGTACGGATTGGACTAGCGGGGGAAGATACGCAGTATTTT
TRBV5-5	NA	15	TRBJ1-4	NA	CASSLEGQTNEKLFF	TGTGCCAGCAGCTTGGAGGGGCAAACTAATGAAAAACTGTTTTTT
TRBV6-1	NA	13	TRBJ2-7	NA	CASIEGNSYEQYF	TGTGCCAGCATCGAGGGCAACTCCTACGAGCAGTACTTC
TRBV2	NA	13	TRBJ2-7	TRBD1	CASKPGQDYEQYF	TGTGCCAGTAAACCGGGACAGGACTACGAGCAGTACTTC
TRBV19	NA	16	TRBJ2-2	NA	CASLGSGTWNTGELSF	TGTGCCAGTCTAGGGTCCGGGACATGGAACACCGGGGAGCTGTCTTTT
TRBV19	NA	16	TRBJ1-1	TRBD1	CASRLRGQGGNTEAFF	TGTGCCAGTAGGCTACGGGGACAGGGGGGTAACACTGAAGCTTTCTTT
TRBV4-1	NA	15	TRBJ2-5	TRBD2	CASRPSGGALETQYF	TGCGCCAGCAGACCCAGCGGGGGGGCCCTCGAGACCCAGTACTTC
TRBV7-2	NA	15	TRBJ2-7	TRBD2	CASSLERGALYEQYF	TGTGCCAGCAGCTTAGAGCGGGGGGCGCTGTACGAGCAGTACTTC
TRBV25-1	NA	17	TRBJ2-6	TRBD2	CASSAPAGYSGANVLTF	TGTGCCAGCAGTGCCCCAGCGGGGTACTCTGGGGCCAACGTCCTGACTTTC
TRBV28	NA	15	TRBJ1-2	TRBD1	CASSPRTGSNYGYTF	TGTGCCAGCAGTCCCCGGACAGGGAGTAACTATGGCTACACCTTC